This paragraph reports one TCR beta chain. This entry comes from a study of neurological immune-mediated disorders. The germline V and J ends were trimmed by 2 bases and 5 bases, with 8 bases remaining between them. This CDR3 is 13 amino acids long. Germline values: CDR1 SGHTA, CDR2 FQGNSA. TCRdb redid the calling of the 5' RACE reads with MiXCR, one entry per CDR3 protein. The sample has about 46,000 distinct CDR3 sequences; around 4.3% are singletons. Sequencing used PBMCs. This TCR was recovered from a woman in her sixties or seventies with multiple sclerosis. The chain employs TRBV7-2 and TRBJ2-3; D call uncertain. As DNA, the CDR3 is TGTGCCAGCAGCTTAACCCGACGAGATACGCAGTATTTT. It is translated as CASSLTRRDTQYF.